This TCR beta chain was documented in a study of blood T cell repertoires in COVID-19. About the study: COVID-19 samples collected from the United States, Italy and Spain covered acute and convalescent phases. Sources were T cells, B-cell-depleted T cells, or PBMCs; the material itself was cDNA or gDNA.

In the authors' workflow: Nucleated cell number was recorded as an estimate derived from reference gene primer amplification. Assay used: immunoSEQ multiplex PCR; TCRdb lists only in-frame clones, some missing. That table gives V, J and clone size, and the DNA gave D and trimming. Counted here are about 90,000 clones, approximately 86% occurring once; the ten biggest clones make up around 1.6%. The sequenced sample was peripheral blood. The TCR was taken from a man older than 75 with acute or convalescent COVID-19.

The CDR3 protein is CASSLPGGAQYF. CDR3 DNA sequence: TGTGCCAGCAGTTTACCCGGGGGGGCGCAGTATTTT. V usage is TRBV27 and J usage is TRBJ2-3; 8 nucleotides align to TRBD2. Germline-derived CDR1 and CDR2 are MNHEY and SMNVEV (reference sequence). Trimming removed 2 bases from V and 10 bases from J; junction bases left unmatched: 2. The CDR3 covers 12 residues.